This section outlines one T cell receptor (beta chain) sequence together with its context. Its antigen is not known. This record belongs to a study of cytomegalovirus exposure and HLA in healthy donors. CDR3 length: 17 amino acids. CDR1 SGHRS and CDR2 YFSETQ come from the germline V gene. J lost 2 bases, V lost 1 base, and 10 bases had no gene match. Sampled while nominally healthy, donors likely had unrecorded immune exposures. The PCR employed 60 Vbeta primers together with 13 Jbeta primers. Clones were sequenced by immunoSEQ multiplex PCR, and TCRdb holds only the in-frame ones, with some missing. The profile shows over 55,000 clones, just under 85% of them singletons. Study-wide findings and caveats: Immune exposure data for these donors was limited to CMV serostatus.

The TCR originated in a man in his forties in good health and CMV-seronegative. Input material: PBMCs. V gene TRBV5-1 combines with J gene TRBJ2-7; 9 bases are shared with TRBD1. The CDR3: CASSLNSPGQGPYEQYF. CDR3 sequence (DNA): TGCGCCAGCAGCTTGAATTCCCCGGGACAGGGACCCTACGAGCAGTACTTC.